The present TCR beta chain was sequenced within a study of CXCR3-negative and CXCR3-positive naive CD8 T cells (dated by TCRdb to between 2017 and 2020). A note on the overall study: In total, around 140 million TRB reads were obtained, or roughly 1.5 +/- 0.3 million reads per library. Naive subsets from five or six donors and memory cells from 3 donors were included in the TRBV-TRBJ cluster analysis. The diversity and physicochemical repertoire analyses included approximately ten donors pooled from two independent experiments. Here is what the overall study found, with its caveats: Because CXCR3 expression was partially decreased after cryopreservation, freshly isolated PBMCs were used for most assays. Within the same donor, TRBV-TRBJ usage looked similar between naive CXCR3-negative and CXCR3-positive cells, but memory cells had distinct patterns. Compared with CXCR3-negative naive cells, CXCR3-positive naive cells had TRB CDR3s with higher hydrophobicity (lower Kidera factor 4), lower energy, and higher strength and volume indices. Repertoire diversity was comparably high in both naive subsets but much lower in memory CD8+ T cells. Because surface CD5, which is linked to self-reactivity in mice, was comparable between the naive subsets, TCR interaction strength was also inferred from TRB CDR3 physicochemical properties.

As for this clonotype: Its antigen specificity is not known.

The run used a NextSeq 550. The Human TCR Profiling Kit (MiLaboratory) was used to prepare UMI-labeled 5' RACE TRB cDNA libraries. The full amount of extracted RNA was used for cDNA synthesis, and the full amount of resulting cDNA was used for PCR amplification. Libraries were prepared in parallel with an identical number of PCR cycles. Per the source publication's procedure: About 50,000 +/- 10,000 unique UMI-labeled TRB cDNA molecules per library were extracted with MIGEC and MiXCR, with at least two reads per UMI required. On average, around 40,000 +/- 10,000 functional in-frame TRB CDR3 nucleotide clonotypes lacking stop codons were found per library. After downsampling to 5000 UMI-labeled TRB molecules per sample, diversity metrics, including normalized Shannon-Wiener and Chao1, were computed in VDJtools. For the central five CDR3 residues, VDJtools calculated physicochemical properties weighted by clonotype size, namely interaction energy, strength, volume and Kidera factor 4. Based on TCRdb reprocessing of the reads, there is one entry per CDR3 protein sequence, and DNA is missing. None of the V and J calls come from the authors' own analysis; TCRdb made them. The sample's records list under 60,000 distinct CDR3 sequences. The top ten clonotypes cover approximately 0.56% of the sample.

For every CD8+ T cell subset, some 310,000 cells were flow-sorted straight into RLT lysis buffer, and each subset was sorted in triplicate. Naive CD8+ T cells were defined stringently as CD45RO-CCR7+CD27+CD95- to exclude memory contaminants. Peripheral blood mononuclear cells were isolated from buffy coats using standard density gradient centrifugation. Naive CXCR3-negative and CXCR3-positive CD8+ T cells were flow-sorted using a FACSAria III. Total RNA was extracted from sorted cells using an RNeasy Mini Kit. Including the terminal cysteine and phenylalanine, the CDR3 comprises 17 residues. No DNA sequence was recorded. In the germline V gene, CDR1 corresponds to MNHEY and CDR2 to SVGEGT.

The receptor was isolated from a human donor in good health. Some clones in this sample may be carry-over from other donors' samples. Material for sequencing was naive CXCR3+ CD8+ T cells from blood. Explained via the paper, the cell subset or site label denotes: CD45RO-CCR7+CD27+CD95- naive CD8+ T cells expressing CXCR3 (TNR3+). The rearranged chain carries TRBV6-2 or TRBV6-3 and TRBJ1-6. The CDR3 is CASSYYTPPPGNSPLHF.